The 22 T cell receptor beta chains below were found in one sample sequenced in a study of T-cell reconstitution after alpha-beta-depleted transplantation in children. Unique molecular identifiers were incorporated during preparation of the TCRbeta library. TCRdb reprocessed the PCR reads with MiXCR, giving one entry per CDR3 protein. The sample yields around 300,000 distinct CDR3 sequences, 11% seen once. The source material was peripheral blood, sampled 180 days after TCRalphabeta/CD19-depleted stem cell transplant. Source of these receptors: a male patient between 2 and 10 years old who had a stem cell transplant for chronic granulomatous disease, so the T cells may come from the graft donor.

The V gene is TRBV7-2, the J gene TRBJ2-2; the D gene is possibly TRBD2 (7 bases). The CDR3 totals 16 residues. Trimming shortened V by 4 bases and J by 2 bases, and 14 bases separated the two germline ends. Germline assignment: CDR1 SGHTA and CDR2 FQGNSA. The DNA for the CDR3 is TGTGCCAGCAGCTGGGGGGGGGGGCTAAACACCGGGGAGCTGTTTTTT. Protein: CASSWGGGLNTGELFF. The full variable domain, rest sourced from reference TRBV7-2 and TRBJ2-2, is GAGVSQSPSNKVTEKGKDVELRCDPISGHTALYWYRQSLGQGLEFLIYFQGNSAPDKSGLPSDRFSAERTGGSVSTLTIQRTQQEDSAVYLCASSWGGGLNTGELFFGEGSRLTVL.

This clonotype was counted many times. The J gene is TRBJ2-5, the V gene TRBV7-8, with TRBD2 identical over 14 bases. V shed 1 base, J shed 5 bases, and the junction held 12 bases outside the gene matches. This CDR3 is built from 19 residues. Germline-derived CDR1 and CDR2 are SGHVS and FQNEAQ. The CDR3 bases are TGTGCCAGCAGCTTAGACCCGGGACTAGCGGGAGATAGTCAGGAGACCCAGTACTTC. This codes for CASSLDPGLAGDSQETQYF.

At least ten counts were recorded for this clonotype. DNA of the CDR3: TGTGCCAGCAGCTTCATAGTCGGTGAAAAACTGTTTTTT. Protein sequence: CASSFIVGEKLFF. The chain links TRBV5-5 to TRBJ1-4, with no clear D. Trimming stripped 2 bases from V and 7 bases from J, with 9 bases between. CDR1 and CDR2 (germline): SGHKS, YYEKEE (reference sequence). The CDR3 has 13 residues.

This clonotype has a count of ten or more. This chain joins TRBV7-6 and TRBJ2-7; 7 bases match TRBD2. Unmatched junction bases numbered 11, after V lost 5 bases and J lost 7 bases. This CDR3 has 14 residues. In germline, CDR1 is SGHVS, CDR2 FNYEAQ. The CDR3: CASSQGLVLFEQYF. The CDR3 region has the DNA TGTGCCAGCAGCCAAGGACTAGTCCTTTTTGAGCAGTACTTC.

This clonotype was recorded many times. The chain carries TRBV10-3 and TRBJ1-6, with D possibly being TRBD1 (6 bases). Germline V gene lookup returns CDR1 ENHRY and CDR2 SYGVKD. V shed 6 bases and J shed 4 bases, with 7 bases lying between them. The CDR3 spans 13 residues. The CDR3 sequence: CAIRDSYNSPLHF. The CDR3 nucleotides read TGTGCCATCAGGGACAGTTATAATTCACCCCTCCACTTT.

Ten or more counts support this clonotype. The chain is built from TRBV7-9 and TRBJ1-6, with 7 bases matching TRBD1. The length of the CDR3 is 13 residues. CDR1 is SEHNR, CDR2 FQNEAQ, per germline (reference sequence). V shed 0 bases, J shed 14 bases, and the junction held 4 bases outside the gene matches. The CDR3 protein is CASSLAAGGALHF. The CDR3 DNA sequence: TGTGCCAGCAGCTTAGCGGCAGGGGGGGCCCTCCACTTT.

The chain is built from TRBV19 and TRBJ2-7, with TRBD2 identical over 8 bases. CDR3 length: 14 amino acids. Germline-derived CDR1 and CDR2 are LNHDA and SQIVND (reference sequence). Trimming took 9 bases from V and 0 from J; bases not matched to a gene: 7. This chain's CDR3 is CASRNSGTSYEQYF. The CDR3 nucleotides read TGTGCCAGCCGTAATAGCGGGACCTCCTACGAGCAGTACTTC.

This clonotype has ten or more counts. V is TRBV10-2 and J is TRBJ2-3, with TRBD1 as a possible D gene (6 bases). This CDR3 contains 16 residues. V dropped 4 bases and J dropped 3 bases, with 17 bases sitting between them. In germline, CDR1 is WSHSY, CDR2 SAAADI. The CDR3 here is CASSARVRGPTDTQYF. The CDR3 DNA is TGCGCCAGCAGTGCAAGAGTCAGGGGCCCGACAGATACGCAGTATTTT.

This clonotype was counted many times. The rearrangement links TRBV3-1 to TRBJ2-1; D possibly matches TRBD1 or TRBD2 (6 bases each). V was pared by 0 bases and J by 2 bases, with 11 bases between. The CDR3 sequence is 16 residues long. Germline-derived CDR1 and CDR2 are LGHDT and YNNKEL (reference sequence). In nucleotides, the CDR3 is TGTGCCAGCAGCCAAGATCCGAGGGGGGCCTACAATGAGCAGTTCTTC. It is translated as CASSQDPRGAYNEQFF.

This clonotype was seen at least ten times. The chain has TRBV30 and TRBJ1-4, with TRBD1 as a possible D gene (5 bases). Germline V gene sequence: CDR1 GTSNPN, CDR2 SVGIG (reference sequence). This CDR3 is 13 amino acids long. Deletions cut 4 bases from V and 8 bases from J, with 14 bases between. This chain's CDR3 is CAWTGRANEKLFF. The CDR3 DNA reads TGTGCCTGGACGGGCAGGGCAAACGAAAAACTGTTTTTT.

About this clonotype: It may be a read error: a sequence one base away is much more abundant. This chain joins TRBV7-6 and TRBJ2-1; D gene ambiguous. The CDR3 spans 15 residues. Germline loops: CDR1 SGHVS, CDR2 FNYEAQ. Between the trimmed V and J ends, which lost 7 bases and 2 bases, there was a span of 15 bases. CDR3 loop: CASTPTAEPYNEQFF. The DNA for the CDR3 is TGTGCCAGCACCCCGACCGCGGAACCCTACAATGAGCAGTTCTTC.

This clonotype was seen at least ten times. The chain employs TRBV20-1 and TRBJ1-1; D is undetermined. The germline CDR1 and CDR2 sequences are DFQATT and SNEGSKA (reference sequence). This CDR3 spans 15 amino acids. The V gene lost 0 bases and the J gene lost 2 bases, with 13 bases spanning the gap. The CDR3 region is CSARDWSSSNTEAFF. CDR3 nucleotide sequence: TGCAGTGCTAGAGATTGGTCATCGTCTAACACTGAAGCTTTCTTT.

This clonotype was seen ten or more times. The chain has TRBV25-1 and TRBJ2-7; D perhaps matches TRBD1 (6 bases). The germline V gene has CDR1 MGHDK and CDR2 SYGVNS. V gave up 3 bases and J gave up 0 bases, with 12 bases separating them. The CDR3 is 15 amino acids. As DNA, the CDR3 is TGTGCCAGCAGTGAGCGCCAGGGGAGCTCCTACGAGCAGTACTTC. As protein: CASSERQGSSYEQYF.

The chain's CDR3 is CASSVGRLAGGYEQYF. DNA of the CDR3: TGTGCCAGCAGCGTTGGTAGGCTAGCGGGGGGCTACGAGCAGTACTTC. The chain uses TRBV7-9 and TRBJ2-7; 11 positions match TRBD2. There are 16 residues in the CDR3. Trimming took 5 bases from V and 3 from J; bases not matched to a gene: 9. Germline CDR1 is SEHNR and CDR2 is FQNEAQ (reference sequence).

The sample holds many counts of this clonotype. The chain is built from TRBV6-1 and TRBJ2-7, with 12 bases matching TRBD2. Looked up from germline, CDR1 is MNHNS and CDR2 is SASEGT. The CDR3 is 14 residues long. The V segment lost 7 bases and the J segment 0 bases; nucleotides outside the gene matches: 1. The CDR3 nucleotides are TGTGCCAGCAAGGGACTAGCGGGCTCCTACGAGCAGTACTTC. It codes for CASKGLAGSYEQYF.

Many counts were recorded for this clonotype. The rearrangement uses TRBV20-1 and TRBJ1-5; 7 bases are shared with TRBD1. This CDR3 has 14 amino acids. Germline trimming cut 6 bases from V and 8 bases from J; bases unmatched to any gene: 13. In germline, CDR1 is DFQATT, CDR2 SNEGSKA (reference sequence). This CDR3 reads CSAPSWDSLEPQHF. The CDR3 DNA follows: TGCAGTGCGCCAAGTTGGGACAGTCTGGAGCCCCAGCATTTT.

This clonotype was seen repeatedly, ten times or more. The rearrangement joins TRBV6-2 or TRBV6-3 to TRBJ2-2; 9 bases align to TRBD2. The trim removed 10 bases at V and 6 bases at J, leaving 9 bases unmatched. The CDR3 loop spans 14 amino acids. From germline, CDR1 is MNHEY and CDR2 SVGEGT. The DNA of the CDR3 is TGTGCCACCGAGACCGGGACTAGCTCCGGGGAGCTGTTTTTT. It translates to CATETGTSSGELFF.

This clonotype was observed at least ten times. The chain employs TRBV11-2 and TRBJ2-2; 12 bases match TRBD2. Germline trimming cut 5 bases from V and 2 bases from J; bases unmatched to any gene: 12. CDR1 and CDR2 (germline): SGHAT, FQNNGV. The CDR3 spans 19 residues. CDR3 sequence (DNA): TGTGCCAGCAGCCGAACCTTGACTAGCGGGGGAGCTAACACCGGGGAGCTGTTTTTT. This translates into CASSRTLTSGGANTGELFF.

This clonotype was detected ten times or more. DNA of the CDR3: TGCAGTGCTAGCTACAGTCTCAATCAGCCCCAGCATTTT. Its translation is CSASYSLNQPQHF. This chain links TRBV20-1 with TRBJ1-5, with D uncertain. Looked up from germline, CDR1 is DFQATT and CDR2 is SNEGSKA (reference sequence). CDR3 size: 13 residues. V was pared by 3 bases and J by 3 bases, with 9 bases between.

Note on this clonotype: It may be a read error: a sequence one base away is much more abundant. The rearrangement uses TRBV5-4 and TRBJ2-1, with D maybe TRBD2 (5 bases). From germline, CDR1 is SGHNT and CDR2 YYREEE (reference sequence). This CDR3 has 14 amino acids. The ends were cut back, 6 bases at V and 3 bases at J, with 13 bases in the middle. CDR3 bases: TGTGCCAGCACCACGGAGGCTGTCTACAATGAGCAGTTCTTC. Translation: CASTTEAVYNEQFF.

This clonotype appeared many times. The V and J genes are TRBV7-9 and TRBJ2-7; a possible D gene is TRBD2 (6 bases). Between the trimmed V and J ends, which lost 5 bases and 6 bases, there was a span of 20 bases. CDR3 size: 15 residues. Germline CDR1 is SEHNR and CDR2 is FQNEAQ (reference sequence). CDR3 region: CASSPVGGYPAEQYF. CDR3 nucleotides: TGTGCCAGCAGCCCTGTCGGGGGATACCCAGCCGAGCAGTACTTC.

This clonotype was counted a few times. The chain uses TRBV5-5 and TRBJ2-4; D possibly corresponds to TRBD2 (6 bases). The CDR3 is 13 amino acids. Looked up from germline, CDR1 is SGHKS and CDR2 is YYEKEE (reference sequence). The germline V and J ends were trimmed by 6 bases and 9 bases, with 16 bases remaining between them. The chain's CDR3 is CASNSGLVGIQYF. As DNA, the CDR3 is TGTGCCAGCAACTCGGGACTGGTGGGCATTCAGTACTTC.